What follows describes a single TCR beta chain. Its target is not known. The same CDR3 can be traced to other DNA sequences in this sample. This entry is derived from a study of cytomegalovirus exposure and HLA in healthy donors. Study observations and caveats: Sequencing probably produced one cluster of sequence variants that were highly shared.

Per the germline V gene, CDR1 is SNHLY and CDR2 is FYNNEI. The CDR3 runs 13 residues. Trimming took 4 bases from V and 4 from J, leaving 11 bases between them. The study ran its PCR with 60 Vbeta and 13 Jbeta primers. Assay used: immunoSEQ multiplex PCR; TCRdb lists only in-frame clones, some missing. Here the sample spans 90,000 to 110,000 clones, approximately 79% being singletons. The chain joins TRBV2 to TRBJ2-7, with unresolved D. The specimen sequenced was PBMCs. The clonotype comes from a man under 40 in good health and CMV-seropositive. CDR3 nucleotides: TGTGCCAGCAGTGCACCCCCCGGGTACGAGCAGTACTTC. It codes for CASSAPPGYEQYF.